This TCR beta chain is drawn from a study of tumor T cells in aggressive B-cell lymphoma. Trimming removed 0 bases from V and 6 bases from J, with 10 bases in between. CDR1 is SGHRS, CDR2 YFSETQ, per germline. There are 13 residues in the CDR3. The data were produced by immunoSEQ multiplex PCR, yet TCRdb's version contains in-frame clones alone and is incomplete. The data hold 3,000 to 4,000 clones, with approximately 94% observed a single time. This chain connects TRBV5-1 to TRBJ2-7, with D possibly matching TRBD1 (5 bases). The sample consisted of tumor tissue. The source is an adult with diffuse large B cell lymphoma. CDR3 protein: CASSLGGIGEQYF. CDR3 bases: TGCGCCAGCAGCTTGGGGGGCATCGGCGAGCAGTACTTC.